The source of this TCR beta chain is a study of OX40 agonist ivuxolimab in advanced cancers. The V end was cut by 2 bases, the J end by 2 bases, with 13 bases between. This CDR3 spans 15 amino acids. CDR1 is GTSNPN and CDR2 is SVGIG in the germline V gene (reference sequence). The data were produced by immunoSEQ multiplex PCR, yet TCRdb's version contains in-frame clones alone and is incomplete. Of approximately 66,000 clones listed, 75% to 90% are singletons. A single count supports this clone. The antigen remains undetermined. Whole-study findings and limits: Which antigen the expanded peripheral T cells recognized is unknown. A proportion of nonresponders additionally exhibited low normalized T-cell clonal expansion. At 0.1 to 3.0 mg/kg and by week 6, CD4+ and CD8+ T cells in the blood had expanded clonally. There were, on average, more expanded clones in CD8+ T cells than in CD4+.

The rearrangement uses TRBV30 and TRBJ2-1; D is undetermined. The receptor comes from an adult with an advanced solid tumor such as melanoma, head and neck, liver or kidney cancer. The material sequenced was CD4+ or CD8+ T cells sorted from blood, taken in a trial of the OX40 agonist ivuxolimab. This CDR3 reads CAWSPLLPTYNEQFF. DNA for the CDR3: TGTGCCTGGAGTCCTCTCTTACCTACCTACAATGAGCAGTTCTTC.